This record covers a single T cell receptor beta chain. The data were obtained in a study of blood T cell repertoires in COVID-19. Study-wide background: The cDNA or gDNA used as material had been derived from T cells, B-cell-depleted T cells, or PBMCs.

The protocol was immunoSEQ multiplex PCR, while the TCRdb copy is restricted to in-frame clones and leaves out a portion. There are roughly 100,000 clones in the sample; roughly 87% occur only once, and approximately 5% lies in the top ten. The CDR3 is made up of 13 amino acids. From germline, CDR1 is SGHNT and CDR2 YENEEA. Trimming pared 2 bases from V and 0 bases from J, leaving 4 bases between. The genes are TRBV11-3 and TRBJ1-1; D unclear. The sample consisted of peripheral blood. The sequence came from a woman in her forties or fifties with COVID-19, enrolled during active disease. The CDR3 protein is CASSLTLNTEAFF. CDR3 DNA: TGTGCCAGCAGCTTAACACTGAACACTGAAGCTTTCTTT.